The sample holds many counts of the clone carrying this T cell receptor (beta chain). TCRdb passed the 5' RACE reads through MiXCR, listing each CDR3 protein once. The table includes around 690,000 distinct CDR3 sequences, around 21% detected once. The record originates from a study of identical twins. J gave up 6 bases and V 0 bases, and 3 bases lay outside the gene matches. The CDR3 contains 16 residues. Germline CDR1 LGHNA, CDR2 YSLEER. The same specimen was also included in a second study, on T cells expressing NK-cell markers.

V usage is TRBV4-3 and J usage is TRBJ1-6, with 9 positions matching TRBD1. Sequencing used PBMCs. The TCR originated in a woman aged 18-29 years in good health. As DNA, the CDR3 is TGCGCCAGCAGCCAAGAAACAGGGGGCGGTAATTCACCCCTCCACTTT. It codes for CASSQETGGGNSPLHF.